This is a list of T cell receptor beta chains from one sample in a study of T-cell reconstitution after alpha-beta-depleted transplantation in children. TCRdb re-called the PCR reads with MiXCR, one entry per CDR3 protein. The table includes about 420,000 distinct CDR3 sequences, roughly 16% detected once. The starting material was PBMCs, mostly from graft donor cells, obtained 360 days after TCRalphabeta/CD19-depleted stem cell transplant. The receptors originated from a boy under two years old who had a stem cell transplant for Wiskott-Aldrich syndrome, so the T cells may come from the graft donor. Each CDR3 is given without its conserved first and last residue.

CDR3: ASSYGGQAFYEQY; V: TRBV6-5
CDR3: ASSQRGRGAKGANVLT; V: TRBV11-2
CDR3: ATSSATGLAGNNGNEQF; V: TRBV15
CDR3: ASSYKNRGRRNIQY; V: TRBV12-3/TRBV12-4
CDR3: SVGGTANTEAF; V: TRBV29-1
CDR3: ASSLVTTGLAQETQY; V: TRBV12-3/TRBV12-4
CDR3: ASSEGKDRGLRLSGELF; V: TRBV2
CDR3: ASSYSGSKGNQPQH; V: TRBV6-5
CDR3: ASSPISGANVLT; V: TRBV27
CDR3: ASSFWGFDQPQH; V: TRBV12-3/TRBV12-4
CDR3: SALRQGRNEQF; V: TRBV20-1
CDR3: ASSAGLPSNYEQY; V: TRBV9
CDR3: ASTTSGTEQETQY; V: TRBV9
CDR3: ASSLVRLAGGRDTQY; V: TRBV27
CDR3: ASSFLGLQKL; V: TRBV7-9
CDR3: ASSIILAGGLQETQY; V: TRBV28
CDR3: ASSYLGRGGTGANVLT; V: TRBV6-5
CDR3: ASSLGPLGSYEQY; V: TRBV7-9
CDR3: ASSLDASGRPYEQY; V: TRBV7-6
CDR3: ASSTRDSREQY; V: TRBV6-2/TRBV6-3
CDR3: ASSSRQVLAGGPGEQY; V: TRBV5-1
CDR3: ASSLPRQDYGYT; V: TRBV5-1
CDR3: ASSLKQGSSYEQY; V: TRBV4-1
CDR3: AISESGTSGYEQY; V: TRBV10-3
CDR3: ASSQDEGRGTPQH; V: TRBV4-1
CDR3: SVEGPHWRTQY; V: TRBV29-1
CDR3: SARDQEGVTQY; V: TRBV20-1
CDR3: SAGVATNEKLF; V: TRBV29-1
CDR3: ASSLDQGYGYT; V: TRBV5-1
CDR3: ASSLNWGQPQH; V: TRBV27
CDR3: ASSRGSGTQY; V: TRBV12-3/TRBV12-4
CDR3: SARDGVGRDTQY; V: TRBV20-1
CDR3: ASSQQGLAQY; V: TRBV18
CDR3: ATSDRGGTTDTQY; V: TRBV24-1
CDR3: SLWDAVGEQY; V: TRBV29-1
CDR3: AISRDRYSNQPQH; V: TRBV10-3
CDR3: ATERLGGRYNEQF; V: TRBV10-2
CDR3: ASSQVRLAGPYEQY; V: TRBV4-3
CDR3: ASSFRGGGYT; V: TRBV5-5
CDR3: ASSLERYEQY; V: TRBV12-3/TRBV12-4
CDR3: ASSFLYRVAGANVLT; V: TRBV13
CDR3: ASSLQGSEGTQY; V: TRBV7-9
CDR3: ASSLAGGHHEQF; V: TRBV7-6
CDR3: SVARTGRGEQY; V: TRBV29-1